The subject of this entry is one T cell receptor (beta chain). As yet, its antigen is unknown. Assay: immunoSEQ multiplex PCR; the TCRdb copy retains only in-frame clones and omits some. The table includes roughly 520,000 clones, about 96% detected once. Germline V lookup: CDR1 MGHRA, CDR2 YSYEKL. The V gene end was trimmed by 4 bases and the J gene end by 5 bases; junction bases not matched to a gene: 12. CDR3 size: 17 residues. This specimen comes from a study of shared clonotypes between healthy human individuals. General study findings and limits: It was only blood that was sampled, and tissue repertoires likely differ. Sharing across four donors was highest in naive CD4 (roughly 5%) and lowest in memory CD8 (0.4%).

This sequence joins TRBV4-1 and TRBJ1-4; 8 nucleotides agree with TRBD1. The sequenced sample consisted of naive CD4+ T cells sorted from blood. Subset reported: CD45RA+ positively selected. The clonotype was recovered from a woman in her thirties in good health. In DNA, the CDR3 is TGCGCCAGCAGCCGCCCGGCCTCGGGACAGGCCAATGAAAAACTGTTTTTT. It translates to CASSRPASGQANEKLFF.